This record covers a single TCR beta chain. TCRdb's table, derived via immunoSEQ multiplex PCR, lists solely in-frame clones and lacks some. The sample has 200,000 to 250,000 clones, under 95% seen once. V shed 1 base and J shed 4 bases, with 8 bases lying between them. The CDR3 contains 14 residues. Germline values: CDR1 LNHDA, CDR2 SQIVND (reference sequence). The sample comes from a study of blood T cell repertoires in COVID-19. Study details: There were acute and convalescent COVID-19 samples, and they came from the United States, Italy and Spain.

This receptor was identified in a man in his thirties or forties with acute or convalescent COVID-19. Source material: peripheral blood. The V gene is TRBV19, the J gene TRBJ2-1, with D maybe TRBD1 (6 bases). The CDR3 sequence: CASSIGGQYNEQFF. The CDR3 DNA reads as TGTGCCAGTAGTATAGGCGGACAGTACAATGAGCAGTTCTTC.